Following are 17 T cell receptor beta chains from one sample sequenced in a study of OX40 agonist ivuxolimab in advanced cancers. Library preparation was by the immunoSEQ multiplex PCR assay. TCRdb re-hosts the immuneACCESS table, in-frame sequences only. Its copies lack some clones; in the studies checked, an unresolved V gene accounts for under half of them, and the cause for the rest is not known. Within this sample are about 62,000 clones, with around 85% of them counted one time only. 3% to 4% of the sample is taken by the ten largest. This specimen was CD4+ or CD8+ T cells sorted from blood, taken in a trial of the OX40 agonist ivuxolimab. The receptor set was obtained from an adult with an advanced solid tumor such as melanoma, head and neck, liver or kidney cancer.

The V call is TRBV4-2, the J call TRBJ2-3; D is possibly TRBD1 (6 bases). Germline CDR1 is LGHNA and CDR2 is YNFKEQ. V lost 6 bases and J lost 2, with 12 bases in between. CDR3 size: 14 residues. The CDR3 DNA reads TGTGCCAGCAGTAGACAGGTTAACACAGATACGCAGTATTTT. This gives the protein CASSRQVNTDTQYF.

The chain links TRBV18 to TRBJ2-3, with unresolved D. CDR1 and CDR2 from the germline V gene are KGHSH and LQKENI. V lost 5 bases and J lost 2, with 8 bases in between. This CDR3 spans 13 amino acids. The CDR3 DNA sequence: TGTGCCAGCTCATTTGCGGCCACAGATACGCAGTATTTT. It translates to CASSFAATDTQYF.

V gene TRBV6-5 combines with J gene TRBJ1-5; D possibly corresponds to TRBD1 (5 bases). V lost 10 bases and J lost 6, with 22 bases in between. From germline, CDR1 is MNHEY and CDR2 SVGAGI. This CDR3 is built from 15 residues. As DNA, the CDR3 is TGTGCCACCCAGAACGTTTGGGGGATTGGTCAGCCCCAGCATTTT. Translation: CATQNVWGIGQPQHF.

The J gene is TRBJ2-3, the V gene TRBV18, with 8 bases lining up with TRBD2. V dropped 1 base and J dropped 0; count of bases not matched to a gene: 6. The CDR3 runs 17 residues. Germline values: CDR1 KGHSH, CDR2 LQKENI. The CDR3 DNA sequence: TGTGCCAGCTCACCACAGACGGGAGGGCCTAGCACAGATACGCAGTATTTT. Protein product: CASSPQTGGPSTDTQYF.

V usage is TRBV28 and J usage is TRBJ2-7; D not certain. V lost 2 bases and J 2 bases, leaving 7 bases between the germline ends. Germline assignment: CDR1 MDHEN and CDR2 SYDVKM. The CDR3 runs 13 residues. CDR3: CASSLPQTYEQYF. The CDR3 DNA follows: TGTGCCAGCAGTTTACCTCAGACCTACGAGCAGTACTTC.

J is TRBJ1-3 and V is TRBV18; unclear D gene. V was clipped by 0 bases and J by 0 bases, with 6 bases between them. The CDR3 covers 15 residues. Per germline, CDR1 KGHSH and CDR2 LQKENI. CDR3 protein: CASSPPSNSGNTIYF. The CDR3 DNA reads TGTGCCAGCTCACCACCGTCAAACTCTGGAAACACCATATATTTT. The variable domain in full, with the rest retrieved from reference TRBV18 and TRBJ1-3, is NAGVMQNPRHLVRRRGQEARLRCSPMKGHSHVYWYRQLPEEGLKFMVYLQKENIIDESGMPKERFSAEFPKEGPSILRIQQVVRGDSAAYFCASSPPSNSGNTIYFGEGSWLTVV.

The rearrangement links TRBV4-1 to TRBJ2-3, with 11 bases matching TRBD2. Germline V gene lookup returns CDR1 MGHRA and CDR2 YSYEKL. The CDR3 is 16 residues long. Germline trimming cut 0 bases from V and 6 bases from J; bases unmatched to any gene: 5. The CDR3 DNA follows: TGCGCCAGCAGCCAAGATCCTACTAGCGGGAGTGATACGCAGTATTTT. Translation gives CASSQDPTSGSDTQYF.

The J gene is TRBJ2-1, the V gene TRBV10-3; 9 bases match TRBD1. The V gene end was trimmed by 2 bases and the J gene end by 8 bases; junction bases not matched to a gene: 4. The CDR3 spans 14 residues. CDR1 is ENHRY and CDR2 is SYGVKD in the germline V gene. The CDR3 nucleotides are TGTGCCATCAGTGAGCAACAGGGGGCTTATGAGCAGTTCTTC. As protein: CAISEQQGAYEQFF.

This clone was counted a few times. DNA of the CDR3: TGCGCCAGCAGGGAATTACAGGGGGTTTCTTCCTATGGCTACACCTTC. Its protein product is CASRELQGVSSYGYTF. The rearrangement links TRBV5-1 to TRBJ1-2, with 8 bases fitting TRBD1. The trim removed 5 bases at V and 4 bases at J, leaving 13 bases unmatched. The length of the CDR3 is 16 residues. Per the germline V gene, CDR1 is SGHRS and CDR2 is YFSETQ.

This rearrangement joins TRBV19 to TRBJ2-7; 7 nucleotides line up with TRBD1. Germline V gene lookup returns CDR1 LNHDA and CDR2 SQIVND (reference sequence). The CDR3 totals 15 residues. V lost 4 bases, J lost 2 bases, and 8 bases stayed unmatched. CDR3 coding DNA: TGTGCCAGTAGTACGACAGGTCAGGGGGCCTACGAGCAGTACTTC. Translation: CASSTTGQGAYEQYF.

The genes are TRBV19 and TRBJ1-5; TRBD1 agrees at 8 bases. V lost 10 bases to trimming and J lost 7 bases; unmatched junction nucleotides: 15. CDR1 and CDR2 (germline): LNHDA, SQIVND (reference sequence). The length of the CDR3 is 15 residues. CDR3 in amino acids: CATSITRTGGQPQHF. The CDR3, as DNA: TGTGCCACCAGTATCACCCGAACAGGGGGGCAGCCCCAGCATTTT.

The gene calls are TRBV5-4 and TRBJ1-2; 10 bases fit TRBD1. Per germline, CDR1 SGHNT and CDR2 YYREEE (reference sequence). The length of the CDR3 is 15 residues. V lost 2 bases, J lost 4 bases, and 5 bases stayed unmatched. CDR3 DNA: TGTGCCAGCAGCTTCAGACAGGGGGCGGCCTATGGCTACACCTTC. Its translation is CASSFRQGAAYGYTF.

The J gene is TRBJ2-7, the V gene TRBV4-1; TRBD1 or TRBD2 may be the D gene (6 bases each). Trimming took 1 base from V and 7 from J, leaving 23 bases between them. The CDR3 runs to 17 residues. Germline values: CDR1 MGHRA, CDR2 YSYEKL. CDR3 loop: CASSQAARGGGLWEQYF. The CDR3 coding sequence is TGCGCCAGCAGCCAAGCTGCGCGAGGGGGAGGCCTTTGGGAGCAGTACTTC.

This chain uses TRBV4-1 with TRBJ2-1, with a weak D call TRBD1 (6 bases). V was pared by 2 bases and J by 5 bases, with 13 bases between. Germline CDR1 and CDR2: MGHRA and YSYEKL. CDR3 length equals 15 residues. CDR3 nucleotides: TGCGCCAGCAGCCAACGGACAGCATGGGACAATGAGCAGTTCTTC. Its translation: CASSQRTAWDNEQFF.

CDR3 region: CASSIATEYEQYF. DNA for the CDR3: TGTGCCAGTAGTATCGCGACAGAGTACGAGCAGTACTTC. The V gene is TRBV19, the J gene TRBJ2-7, with D possibly being TRBD1 (5 bases). This CDR3 is built from 13 residues. CDR1 and CDR2 (germline): LNHDA, SQIVND (reference sequence). V lost 3 bases and J 4 bases, leaving 10 bases between the germline ends.

This clone appeared a few times. The chain combines TRBV9 with TRBJ2-2; no clear D gene. This CDR3 has 15 amino acids. V was clipped by 3 bases and J by 6 bases, with 15 bases between them. Germline values: CDR1 SGDLS, CDR2 YYNGEE. CDR3 nucleotides: TGTGCCAGCAGCGCCCCCCACGCGTCCGCCGGGGAGCTGTTTTTT. Its protein product is CASSAPHASAGELFF.

The table lists this clone with a few counts. The chain combines TRBV7-6 with TRBJ1-6; 7 bases match TRBD1. Germline V gene lookup returns CDR1 SGHVS and CDR2 FNYEAQ. V lost 5 bases, J lost 7 bases, and 8 bases stayed unmatched. The CDR3 sequence is 15 residues long. CDR3 amino acids: CASSPQTGTNSPLHF. As DNA, the CDR3 is TGTGCCAGCAGCCCCCAGACAGGGACCAATTCACCCCTCCACTTT.